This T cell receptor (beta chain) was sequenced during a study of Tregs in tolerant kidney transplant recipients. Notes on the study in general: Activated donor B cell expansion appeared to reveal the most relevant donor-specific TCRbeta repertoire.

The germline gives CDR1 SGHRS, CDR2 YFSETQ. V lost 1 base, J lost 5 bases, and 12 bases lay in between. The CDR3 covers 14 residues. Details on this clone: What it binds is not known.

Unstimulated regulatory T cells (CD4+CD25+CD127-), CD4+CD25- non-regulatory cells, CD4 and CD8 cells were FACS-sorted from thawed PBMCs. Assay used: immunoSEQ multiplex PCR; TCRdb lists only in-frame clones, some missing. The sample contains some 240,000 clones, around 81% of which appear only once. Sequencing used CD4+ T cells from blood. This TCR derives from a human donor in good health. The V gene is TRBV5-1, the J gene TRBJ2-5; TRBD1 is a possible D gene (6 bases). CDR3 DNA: TGCGCCAGCAGCTTGACACAGGGTAGGGAGACCCAGTACTTC. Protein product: CASSLTQGRETQYF.